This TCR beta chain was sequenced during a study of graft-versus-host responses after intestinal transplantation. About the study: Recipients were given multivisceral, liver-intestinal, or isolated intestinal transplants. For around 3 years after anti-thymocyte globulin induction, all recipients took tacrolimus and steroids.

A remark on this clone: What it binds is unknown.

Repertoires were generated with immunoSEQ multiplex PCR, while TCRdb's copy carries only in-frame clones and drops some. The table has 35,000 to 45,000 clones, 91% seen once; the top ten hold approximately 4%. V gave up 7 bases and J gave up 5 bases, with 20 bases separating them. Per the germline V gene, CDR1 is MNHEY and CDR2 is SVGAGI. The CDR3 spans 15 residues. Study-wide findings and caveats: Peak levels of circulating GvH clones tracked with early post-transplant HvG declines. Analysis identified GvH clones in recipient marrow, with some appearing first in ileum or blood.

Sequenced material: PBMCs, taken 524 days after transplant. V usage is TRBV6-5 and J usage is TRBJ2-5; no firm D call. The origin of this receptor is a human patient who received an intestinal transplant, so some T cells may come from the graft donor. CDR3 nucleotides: TGTGCCAGCACCCGCAGGTGGTCCCGGCTGGAGACCCAGTACTTC. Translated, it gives CASTRRWSRLETQYF.